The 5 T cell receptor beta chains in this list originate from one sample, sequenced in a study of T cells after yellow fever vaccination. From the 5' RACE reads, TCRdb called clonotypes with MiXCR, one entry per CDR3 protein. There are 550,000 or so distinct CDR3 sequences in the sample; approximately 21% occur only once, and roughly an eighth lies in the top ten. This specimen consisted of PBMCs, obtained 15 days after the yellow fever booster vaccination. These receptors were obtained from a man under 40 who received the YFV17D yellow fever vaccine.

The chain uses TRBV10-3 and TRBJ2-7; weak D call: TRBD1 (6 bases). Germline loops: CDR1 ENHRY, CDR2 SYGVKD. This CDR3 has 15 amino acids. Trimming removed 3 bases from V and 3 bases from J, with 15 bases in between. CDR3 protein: CAISDQRRDNYEQYF. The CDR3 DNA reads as TGTGCCATCAGTGACCAGAGACGGGACAACTACGAGCAGTACTTC.

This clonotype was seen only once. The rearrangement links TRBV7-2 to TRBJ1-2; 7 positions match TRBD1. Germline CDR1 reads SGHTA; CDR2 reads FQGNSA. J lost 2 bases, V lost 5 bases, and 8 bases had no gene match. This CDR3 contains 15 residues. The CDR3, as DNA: TGTGCCAGCAGCCCATGGACAGGAAGAAACTATGGCTACACCTTC. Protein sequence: CASSPWTGRNYGYTF. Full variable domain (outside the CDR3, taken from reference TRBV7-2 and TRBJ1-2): GAGVSQSPSNKVTEKGKDVELRCDPISGHTALYWYRQSLGQGLEFLIYFQGNSAPDKSGLPSDRFSAERTGGSVSTLTIQRTQQEDSAVYLCASSPWTGRNYGYTFGSGTRLTVV.

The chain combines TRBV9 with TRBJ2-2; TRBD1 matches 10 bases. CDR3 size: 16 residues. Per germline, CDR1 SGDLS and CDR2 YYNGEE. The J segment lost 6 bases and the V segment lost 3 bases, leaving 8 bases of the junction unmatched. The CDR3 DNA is TGTGCCAGCAGCGACTGGGGACAGGGGTATCCCGGGGAGCTGTTTTTT. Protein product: CASSDWGQGYPGELFF.

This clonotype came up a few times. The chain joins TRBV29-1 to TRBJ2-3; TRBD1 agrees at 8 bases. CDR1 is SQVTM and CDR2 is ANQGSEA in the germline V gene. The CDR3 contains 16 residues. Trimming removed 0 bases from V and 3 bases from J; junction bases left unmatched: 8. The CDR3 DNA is TGCAGCGTTGAAGATTGGGGACAGGATGGGACAGATACGCAGTATTTT. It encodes CSVEDWGQDGTDTQYF.

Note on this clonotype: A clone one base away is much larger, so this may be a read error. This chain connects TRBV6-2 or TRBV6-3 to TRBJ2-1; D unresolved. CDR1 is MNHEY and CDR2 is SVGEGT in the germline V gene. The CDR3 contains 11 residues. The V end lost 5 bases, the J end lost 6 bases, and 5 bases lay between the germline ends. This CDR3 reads CASSNFNEQFF. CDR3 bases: TGTGCCAGCAGTAACTTCAATGAGCAGTTCTTC.